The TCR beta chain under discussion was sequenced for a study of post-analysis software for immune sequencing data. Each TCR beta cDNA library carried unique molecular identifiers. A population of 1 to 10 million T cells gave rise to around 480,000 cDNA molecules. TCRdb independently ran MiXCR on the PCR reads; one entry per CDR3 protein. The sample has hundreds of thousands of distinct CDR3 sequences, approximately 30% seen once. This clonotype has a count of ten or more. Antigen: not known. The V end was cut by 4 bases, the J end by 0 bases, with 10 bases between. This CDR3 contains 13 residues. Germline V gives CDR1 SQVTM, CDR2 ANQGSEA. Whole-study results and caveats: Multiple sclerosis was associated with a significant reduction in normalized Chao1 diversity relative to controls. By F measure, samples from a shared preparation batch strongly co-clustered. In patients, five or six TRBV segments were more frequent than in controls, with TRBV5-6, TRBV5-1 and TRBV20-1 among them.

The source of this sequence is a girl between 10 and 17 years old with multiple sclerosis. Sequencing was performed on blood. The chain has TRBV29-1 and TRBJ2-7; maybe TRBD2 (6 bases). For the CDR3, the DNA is TGCAGCGTTGGAGTTAGCGGCTCCTACGAGCAGTACTTC. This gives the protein CSVGVSGSYEQYF.